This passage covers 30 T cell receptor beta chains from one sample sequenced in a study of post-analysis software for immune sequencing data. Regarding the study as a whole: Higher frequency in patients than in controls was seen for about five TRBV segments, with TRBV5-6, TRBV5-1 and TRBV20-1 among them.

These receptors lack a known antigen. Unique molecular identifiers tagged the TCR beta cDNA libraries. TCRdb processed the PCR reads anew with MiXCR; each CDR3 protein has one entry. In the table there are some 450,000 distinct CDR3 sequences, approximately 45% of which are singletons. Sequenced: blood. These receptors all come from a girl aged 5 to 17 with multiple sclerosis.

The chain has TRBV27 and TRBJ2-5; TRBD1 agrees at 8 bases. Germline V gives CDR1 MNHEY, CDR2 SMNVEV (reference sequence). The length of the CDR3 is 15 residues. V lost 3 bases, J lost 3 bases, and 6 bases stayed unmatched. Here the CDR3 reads CASSFGQGLEETQYF. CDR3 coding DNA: TGTGCCAGCAGTTTCGGACAGGGCCTCGAAGAGACCCAGTACTTC.

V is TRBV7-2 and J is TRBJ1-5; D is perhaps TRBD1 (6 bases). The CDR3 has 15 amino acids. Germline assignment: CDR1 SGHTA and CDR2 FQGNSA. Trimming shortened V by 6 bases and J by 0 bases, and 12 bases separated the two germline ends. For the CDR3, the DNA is TGTGCCAGCAGGGTAGGGGGGTATAGCAATCAGCCCCAGCATTTT. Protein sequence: CASRVGGYSNQPQHF.

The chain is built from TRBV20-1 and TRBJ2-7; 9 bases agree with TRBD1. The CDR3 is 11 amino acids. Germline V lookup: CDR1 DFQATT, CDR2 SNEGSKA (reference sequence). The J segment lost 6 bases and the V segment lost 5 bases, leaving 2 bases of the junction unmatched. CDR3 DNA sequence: TGCAGTGCTCCACAGGGGGCCGAGCAGTACTTC. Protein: CSAPQGAEQYF.

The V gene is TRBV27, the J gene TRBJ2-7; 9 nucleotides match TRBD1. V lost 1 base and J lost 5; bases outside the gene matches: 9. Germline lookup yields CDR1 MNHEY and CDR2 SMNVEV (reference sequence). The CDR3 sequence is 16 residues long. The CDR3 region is CASSLFSGTGSHEQYF. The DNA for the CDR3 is TGTGCCAGCAGTTTATTCTCCGGGACAGGGAGTCACGAGCAGTACTTC.

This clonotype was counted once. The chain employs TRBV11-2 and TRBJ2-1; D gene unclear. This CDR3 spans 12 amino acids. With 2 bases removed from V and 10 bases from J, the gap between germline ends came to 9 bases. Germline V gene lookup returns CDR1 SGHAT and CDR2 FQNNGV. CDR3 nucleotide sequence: TGTGCCAGCAGCTTACCGACCTGGGAGCAGTTCTTC. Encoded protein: CASSLPTWEQFF.

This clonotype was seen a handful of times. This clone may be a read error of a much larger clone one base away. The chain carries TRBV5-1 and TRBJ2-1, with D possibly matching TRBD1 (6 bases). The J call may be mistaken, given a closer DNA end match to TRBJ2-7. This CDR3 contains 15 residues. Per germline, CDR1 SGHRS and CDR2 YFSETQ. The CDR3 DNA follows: TGCGCCAGCAGCCCGGACAGTAGCTCCTACAATGAGCAGTACTTC. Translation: CASSPDSSSYNEQYF.

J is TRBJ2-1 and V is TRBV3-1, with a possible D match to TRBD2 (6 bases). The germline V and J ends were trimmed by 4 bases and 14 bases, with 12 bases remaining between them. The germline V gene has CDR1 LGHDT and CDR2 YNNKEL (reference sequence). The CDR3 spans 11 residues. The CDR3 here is CASSLGGKEFF. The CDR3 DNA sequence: TGTGCCAGCAGCCTTGGCGGGAAGGAGTTCTTC.

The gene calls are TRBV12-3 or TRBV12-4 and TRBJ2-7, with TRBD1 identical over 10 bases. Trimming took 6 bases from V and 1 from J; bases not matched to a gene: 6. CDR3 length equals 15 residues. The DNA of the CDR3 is TGTGCCAGCAGCCTCCGGACAGGGGGTTCCTACGAGCAGTACTTC. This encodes CASSLRTGGSYEQYF.

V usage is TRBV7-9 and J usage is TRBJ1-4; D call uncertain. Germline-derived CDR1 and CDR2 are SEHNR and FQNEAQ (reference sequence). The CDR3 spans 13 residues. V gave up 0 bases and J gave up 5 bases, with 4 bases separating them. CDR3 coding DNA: TGTGCCAGCAGCTTAGCGTCCAATGAAAAACTGTTTTTT. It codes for CASSLASNEKLFF.

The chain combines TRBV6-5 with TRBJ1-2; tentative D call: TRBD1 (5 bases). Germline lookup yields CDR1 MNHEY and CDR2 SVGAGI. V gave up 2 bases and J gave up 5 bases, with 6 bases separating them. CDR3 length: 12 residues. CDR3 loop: CASSYDRYGYTF. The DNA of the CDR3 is TGTGCCAGCAGTTACGACAGATATGGCTACACCTTC.

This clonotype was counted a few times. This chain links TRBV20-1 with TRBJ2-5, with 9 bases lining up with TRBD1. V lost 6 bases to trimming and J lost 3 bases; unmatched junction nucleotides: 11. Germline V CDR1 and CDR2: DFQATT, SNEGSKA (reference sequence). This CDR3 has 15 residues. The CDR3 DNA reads TGCAGTGCCGAACGGGGAGGGACAGGGAAAGAGACCCAGTACTTC. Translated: CSAERGGTGKETQYF.

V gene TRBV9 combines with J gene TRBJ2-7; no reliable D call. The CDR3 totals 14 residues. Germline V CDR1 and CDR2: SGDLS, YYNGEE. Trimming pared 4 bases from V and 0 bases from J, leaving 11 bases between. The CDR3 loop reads CASSPRTSSYEQYF. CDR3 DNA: TGTGCCAGCAGCCCTCGGACGAGCTCCTACGAGCAGTACTTC. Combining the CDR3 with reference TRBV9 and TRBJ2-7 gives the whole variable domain DSGVTQTPKHLITATGQRVTLRCSPRSGDLSVYWYQQSLDQGLQFLIQYYNGEERAKGNILERFSAQQFPDLHSELNLSSLELGDSALYFCASSPRTSSYEQYFGPGTRLTVT.

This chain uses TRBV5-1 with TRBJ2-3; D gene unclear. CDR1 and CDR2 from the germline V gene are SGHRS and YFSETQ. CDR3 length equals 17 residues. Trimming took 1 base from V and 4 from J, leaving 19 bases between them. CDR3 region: CASSLLKMGPTADTQYF. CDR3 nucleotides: TGCGCCAGCAGCTTGCTTAAAATGGGCCCCACCGCAGATACGCAGTATTTT.

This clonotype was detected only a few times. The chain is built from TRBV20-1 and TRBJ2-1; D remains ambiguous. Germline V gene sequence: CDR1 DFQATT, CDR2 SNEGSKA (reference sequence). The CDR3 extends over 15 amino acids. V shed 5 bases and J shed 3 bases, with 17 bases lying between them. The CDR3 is CSAGDRAGVYNEQFF. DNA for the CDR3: TGCAGTGCTGGGGATCGGGCTGGCGTCTACAATGAGCAGTTCTTC.

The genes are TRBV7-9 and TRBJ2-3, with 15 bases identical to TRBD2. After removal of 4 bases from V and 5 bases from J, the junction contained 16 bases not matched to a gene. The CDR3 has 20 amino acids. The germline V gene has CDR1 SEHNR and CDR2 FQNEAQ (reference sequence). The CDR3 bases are TGTGCCAGCAGCTCTGCCGAAGGACTAGCGGGAGGGGGAGTTGGAGATACGCAGTATTTT. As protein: CASSSAEGLAGGGVGDTQYF.

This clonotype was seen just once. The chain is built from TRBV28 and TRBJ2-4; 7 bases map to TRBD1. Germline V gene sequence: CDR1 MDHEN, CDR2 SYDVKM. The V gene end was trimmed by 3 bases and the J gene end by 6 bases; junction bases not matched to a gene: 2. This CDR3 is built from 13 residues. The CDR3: CASSFPGGNIQYF. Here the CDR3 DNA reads TGTGCCAGCAGTTTCCCAGGGGGAAACATTCAGTACTTC.

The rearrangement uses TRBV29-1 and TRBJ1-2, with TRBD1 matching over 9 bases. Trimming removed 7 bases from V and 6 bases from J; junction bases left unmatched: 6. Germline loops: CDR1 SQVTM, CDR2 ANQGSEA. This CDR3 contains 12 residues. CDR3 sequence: CSAPDRGDGYTF. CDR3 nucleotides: TGCAGCGCTCCAGACAGGGGGGATGGCTACACCTTC. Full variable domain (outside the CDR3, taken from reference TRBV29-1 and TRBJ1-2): SAVISQKPSRDICQRGTSLTIQCQVDSQVTMMFWYRQQPGQSLTLIATANQGSEATYESGFVIDKFPISRPNLTFSTLTVSNMSPEDSSIYLCSAPDRGDGYTFGSGTRLTVV.

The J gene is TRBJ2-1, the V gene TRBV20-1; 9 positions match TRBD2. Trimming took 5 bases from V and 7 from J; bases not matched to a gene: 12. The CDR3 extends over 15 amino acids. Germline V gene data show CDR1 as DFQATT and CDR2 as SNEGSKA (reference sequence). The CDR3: CSAPRGRASRNEQFF. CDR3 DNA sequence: TGCAGTGCTCCGCGCGGGAGGGCCTCAAGAAATGAGCAGTTCTTC.

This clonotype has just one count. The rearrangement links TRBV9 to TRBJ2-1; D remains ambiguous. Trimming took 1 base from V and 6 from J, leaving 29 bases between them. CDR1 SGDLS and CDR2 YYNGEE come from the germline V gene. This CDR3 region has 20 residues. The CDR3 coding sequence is TGTGCCAGCAGCGTAATCCCCCTGGACCTAACCGGTGTCGGGTCCAATGAGCAGTTCTTC. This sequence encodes CASSVIPLDLTGVGSNEQFF. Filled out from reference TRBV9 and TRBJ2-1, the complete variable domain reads DSGVTQTPKHLITATGQRVTLRCSPRSGDLSVYWYQQSLDQGLQFLIQYYNGEERAKGNILERFSAQQFPDLHSELNLSSLELGDSALYFCASSVIPLDLTGVGSNEQFFGPGTRLTVL.

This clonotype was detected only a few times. The CDR3 is CASSIGQGSDEQYF. The CDR3 region has the DNA TGTGCCAGCAGCATCGGACAGGGAAGTGACGAGCAGTACTTC. The V gene is TRBV11-2, the J gene TRBJ2-7; 8 bases line up with TRBD1. Per the germline V gene, CDR1 is SGHAT and CDR2 is FQNNGV. V trimming: 5 bases; J trimming: 5 bases; junction bases outside the gene matches: 8. CDR3 length: 14 residues.

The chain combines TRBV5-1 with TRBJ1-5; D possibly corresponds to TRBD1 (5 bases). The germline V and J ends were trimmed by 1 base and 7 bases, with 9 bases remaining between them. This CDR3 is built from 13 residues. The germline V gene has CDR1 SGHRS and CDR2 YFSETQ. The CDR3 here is CASSLSGLQPQHF. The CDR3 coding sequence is TGCGCCAGCAGCTTGTCGGGACTCCAGCCCCAGCATTTT. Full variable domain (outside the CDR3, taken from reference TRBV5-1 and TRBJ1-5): KAGVTQTPRYLIKTRGQQVTLSCSPISGHRSVSWYQQTPGQGLQFLFEYFSETQRNKGNFPGRFSGRQFSNSRSEMNVSTLELGDSALYLCASSLSGLQPQHFGDGTRLSIL.

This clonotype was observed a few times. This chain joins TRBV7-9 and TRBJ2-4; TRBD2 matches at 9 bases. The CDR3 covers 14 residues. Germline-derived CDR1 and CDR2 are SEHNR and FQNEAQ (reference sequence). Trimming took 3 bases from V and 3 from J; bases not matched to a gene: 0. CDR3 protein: CASSLTSGKNIQYF. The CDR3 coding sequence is TGTGCCAGCAGCTTGACTAGCGGCAAAAACATTCAGTACTTC.

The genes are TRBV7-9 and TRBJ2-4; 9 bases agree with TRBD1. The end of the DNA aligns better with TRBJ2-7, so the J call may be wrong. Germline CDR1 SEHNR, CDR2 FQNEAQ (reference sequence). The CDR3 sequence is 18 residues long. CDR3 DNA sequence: TGTGCCAGCAGCTTTCCCGGGACAGGGCCTCGCGGGGACTACGAGCAGTACTTC. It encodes CASSFPGTGPRGDYEQYF.

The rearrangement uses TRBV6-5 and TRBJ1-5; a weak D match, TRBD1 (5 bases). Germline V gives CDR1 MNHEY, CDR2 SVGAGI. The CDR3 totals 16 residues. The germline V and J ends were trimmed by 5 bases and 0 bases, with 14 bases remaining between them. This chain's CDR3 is CASSLSGQPSNQPQHF. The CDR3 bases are TGTGCCAGCAGTCTGTCCGGACAACCTAGCAATCAGCCCCAGCATTTT.

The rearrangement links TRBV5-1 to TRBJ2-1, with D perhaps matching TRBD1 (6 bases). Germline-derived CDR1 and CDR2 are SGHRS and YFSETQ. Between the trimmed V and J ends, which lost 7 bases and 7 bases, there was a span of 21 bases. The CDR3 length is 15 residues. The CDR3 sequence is CASSDPQGLGNEQFF. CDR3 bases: TGCGCCAGCTCCGATCCCCAGGGGTTGGGGAATGAGCAGTTCTTC.

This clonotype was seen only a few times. The CDR3 protein is CASNTGVSSYEQYF. The CDR3 bases are TGTGCCAGCAACACAGGGGTGAGCTCCTACGAGCAGTACTTC. This chain connects TRBV12-3 or TRBV12-4 to TRBJ2-7; 7 nucleotides match TRBD1. The CDR3 totals 14 residues. Trimming at V came to 7 bases and at J to 0 bases, leaving 6 bases not matched to a gene.

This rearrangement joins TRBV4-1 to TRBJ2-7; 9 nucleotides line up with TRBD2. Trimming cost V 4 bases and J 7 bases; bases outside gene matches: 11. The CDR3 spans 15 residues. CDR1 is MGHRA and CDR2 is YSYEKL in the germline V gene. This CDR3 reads CASSPRLAGPMEQYF. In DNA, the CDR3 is TGCGCCAGCAGCCCCAGGCTAGCGGGACCAATGGAGCAGTACTTC.

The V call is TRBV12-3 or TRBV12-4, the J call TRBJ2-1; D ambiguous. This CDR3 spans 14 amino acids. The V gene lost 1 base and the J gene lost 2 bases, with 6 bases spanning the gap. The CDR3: CASSLVEAYNEQFF. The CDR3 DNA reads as TGTGCCAGCAGTTTAGTTGAGGCCTACAATGAGCAGTTCTTC.

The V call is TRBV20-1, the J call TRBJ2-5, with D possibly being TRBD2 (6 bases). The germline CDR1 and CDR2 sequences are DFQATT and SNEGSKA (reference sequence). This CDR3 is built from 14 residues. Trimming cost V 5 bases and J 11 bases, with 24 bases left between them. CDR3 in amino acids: CSAPPPKGTGEQYF. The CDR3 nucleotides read TGCAGTGCTCCCCCACCAAAAGGGACGGGGGAGCAGTACTTC.

The CDR3 nucleotides are TGCGCCAGCAGCCTAGAGGGGGGCGCGAGCACAGATACGCAGTATTTT. Its protein is CASSLEGGASTDTQYF. This rearrangement joins TRBV5-1 to TRBJ2-3; D may match TRBD1 or TRBD2 (6 bases each). The germline gives CDR1 SGHRS, CDR2 YFSETQ. The CDR3 sequence is 16 residues long. V lost 4 bases, J lost 0 bases, and 15 bases lay in between.